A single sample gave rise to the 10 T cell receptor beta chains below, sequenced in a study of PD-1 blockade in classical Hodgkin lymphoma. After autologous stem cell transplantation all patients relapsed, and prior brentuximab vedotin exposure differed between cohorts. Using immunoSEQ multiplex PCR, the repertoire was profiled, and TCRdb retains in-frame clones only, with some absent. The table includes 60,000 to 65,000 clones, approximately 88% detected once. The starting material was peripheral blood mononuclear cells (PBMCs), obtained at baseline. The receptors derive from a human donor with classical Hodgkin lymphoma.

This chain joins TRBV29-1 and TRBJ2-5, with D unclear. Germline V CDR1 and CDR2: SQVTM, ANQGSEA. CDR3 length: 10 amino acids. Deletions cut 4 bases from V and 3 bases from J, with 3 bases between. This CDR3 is CSVGEETQYF. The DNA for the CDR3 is TGCAGCGTTGGAGAAGAGACCCAGTACTTC.

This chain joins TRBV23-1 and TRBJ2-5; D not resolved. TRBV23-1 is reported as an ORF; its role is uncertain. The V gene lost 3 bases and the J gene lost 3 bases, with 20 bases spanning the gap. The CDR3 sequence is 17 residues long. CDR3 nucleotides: TGCGCCAGCAGTCATCCAGAGTCCGGCAACTATGAAGAGACCCAGTACTTC. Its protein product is CASSHPESGNYEETQYF.

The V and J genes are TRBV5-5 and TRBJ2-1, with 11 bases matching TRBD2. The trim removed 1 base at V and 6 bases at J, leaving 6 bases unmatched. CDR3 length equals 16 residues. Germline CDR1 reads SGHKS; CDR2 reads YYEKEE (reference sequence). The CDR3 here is CASSLYSLAGGNEQFF. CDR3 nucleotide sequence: TGTGCCAGCAGCTTGTATTCTCTAGCGGGGGGCAATGAGCAGTTCTTC.

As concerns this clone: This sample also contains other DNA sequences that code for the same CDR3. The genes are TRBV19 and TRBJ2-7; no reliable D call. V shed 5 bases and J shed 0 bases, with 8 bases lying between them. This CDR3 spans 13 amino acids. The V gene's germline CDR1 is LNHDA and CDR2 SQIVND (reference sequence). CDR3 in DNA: TGTGCCAGTAGTCCCCAGGTCTCCTACGAGCAGTACTTC. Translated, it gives CASSPQVSYEQYF.

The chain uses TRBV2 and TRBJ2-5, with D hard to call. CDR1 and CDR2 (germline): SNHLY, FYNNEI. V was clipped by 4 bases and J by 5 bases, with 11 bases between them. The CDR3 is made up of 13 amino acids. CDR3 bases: TGTGCCAGCAGTGTTTGGCAAAGGGAGACCCAGTACTTC. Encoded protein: CASSVWQRETQYF.

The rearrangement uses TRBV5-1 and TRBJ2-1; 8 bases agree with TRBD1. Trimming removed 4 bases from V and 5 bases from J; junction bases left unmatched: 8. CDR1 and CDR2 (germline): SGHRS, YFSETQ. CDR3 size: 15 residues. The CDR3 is CASSELQGVNNEQFF. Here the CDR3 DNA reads TGCGCCAGCAGCGAATTACAGGGGGTTAACAATGAGCAGTTCTTC.

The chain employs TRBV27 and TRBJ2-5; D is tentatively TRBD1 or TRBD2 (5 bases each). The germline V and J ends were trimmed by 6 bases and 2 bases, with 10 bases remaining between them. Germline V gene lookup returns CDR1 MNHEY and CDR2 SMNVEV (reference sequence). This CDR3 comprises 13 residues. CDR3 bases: TGTGCCAGCAGAACAGGACTGCAAGAGACCCAGTACTTC. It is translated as CASRTGLQETQYF.

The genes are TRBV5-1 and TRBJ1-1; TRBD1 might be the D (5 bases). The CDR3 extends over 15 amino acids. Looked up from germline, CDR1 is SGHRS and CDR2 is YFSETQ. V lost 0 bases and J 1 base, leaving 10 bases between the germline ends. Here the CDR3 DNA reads TGCGCCAGCAGCTTGGTTGGGGACCGGAACACTGAAGCTTTCTTT. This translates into CASSLVGDRNTEAFF.

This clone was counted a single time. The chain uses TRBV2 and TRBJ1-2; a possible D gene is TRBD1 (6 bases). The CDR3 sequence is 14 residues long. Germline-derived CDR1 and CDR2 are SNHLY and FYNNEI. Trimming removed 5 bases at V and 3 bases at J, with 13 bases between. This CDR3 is CASSLQGSDYGYTF. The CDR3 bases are TGTGCCAGCAGTCTACAGGGTTCGGACTATGGCTACACCTTC.

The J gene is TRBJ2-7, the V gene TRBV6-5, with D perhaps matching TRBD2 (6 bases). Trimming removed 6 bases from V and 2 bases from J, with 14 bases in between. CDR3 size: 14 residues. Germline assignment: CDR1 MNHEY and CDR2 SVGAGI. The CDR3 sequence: CASSVGGEAYEQYF. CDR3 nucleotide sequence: TGTGCCAGCAGCGTAGGTGGGGAGGCCTACGAGCAGTACTTC.